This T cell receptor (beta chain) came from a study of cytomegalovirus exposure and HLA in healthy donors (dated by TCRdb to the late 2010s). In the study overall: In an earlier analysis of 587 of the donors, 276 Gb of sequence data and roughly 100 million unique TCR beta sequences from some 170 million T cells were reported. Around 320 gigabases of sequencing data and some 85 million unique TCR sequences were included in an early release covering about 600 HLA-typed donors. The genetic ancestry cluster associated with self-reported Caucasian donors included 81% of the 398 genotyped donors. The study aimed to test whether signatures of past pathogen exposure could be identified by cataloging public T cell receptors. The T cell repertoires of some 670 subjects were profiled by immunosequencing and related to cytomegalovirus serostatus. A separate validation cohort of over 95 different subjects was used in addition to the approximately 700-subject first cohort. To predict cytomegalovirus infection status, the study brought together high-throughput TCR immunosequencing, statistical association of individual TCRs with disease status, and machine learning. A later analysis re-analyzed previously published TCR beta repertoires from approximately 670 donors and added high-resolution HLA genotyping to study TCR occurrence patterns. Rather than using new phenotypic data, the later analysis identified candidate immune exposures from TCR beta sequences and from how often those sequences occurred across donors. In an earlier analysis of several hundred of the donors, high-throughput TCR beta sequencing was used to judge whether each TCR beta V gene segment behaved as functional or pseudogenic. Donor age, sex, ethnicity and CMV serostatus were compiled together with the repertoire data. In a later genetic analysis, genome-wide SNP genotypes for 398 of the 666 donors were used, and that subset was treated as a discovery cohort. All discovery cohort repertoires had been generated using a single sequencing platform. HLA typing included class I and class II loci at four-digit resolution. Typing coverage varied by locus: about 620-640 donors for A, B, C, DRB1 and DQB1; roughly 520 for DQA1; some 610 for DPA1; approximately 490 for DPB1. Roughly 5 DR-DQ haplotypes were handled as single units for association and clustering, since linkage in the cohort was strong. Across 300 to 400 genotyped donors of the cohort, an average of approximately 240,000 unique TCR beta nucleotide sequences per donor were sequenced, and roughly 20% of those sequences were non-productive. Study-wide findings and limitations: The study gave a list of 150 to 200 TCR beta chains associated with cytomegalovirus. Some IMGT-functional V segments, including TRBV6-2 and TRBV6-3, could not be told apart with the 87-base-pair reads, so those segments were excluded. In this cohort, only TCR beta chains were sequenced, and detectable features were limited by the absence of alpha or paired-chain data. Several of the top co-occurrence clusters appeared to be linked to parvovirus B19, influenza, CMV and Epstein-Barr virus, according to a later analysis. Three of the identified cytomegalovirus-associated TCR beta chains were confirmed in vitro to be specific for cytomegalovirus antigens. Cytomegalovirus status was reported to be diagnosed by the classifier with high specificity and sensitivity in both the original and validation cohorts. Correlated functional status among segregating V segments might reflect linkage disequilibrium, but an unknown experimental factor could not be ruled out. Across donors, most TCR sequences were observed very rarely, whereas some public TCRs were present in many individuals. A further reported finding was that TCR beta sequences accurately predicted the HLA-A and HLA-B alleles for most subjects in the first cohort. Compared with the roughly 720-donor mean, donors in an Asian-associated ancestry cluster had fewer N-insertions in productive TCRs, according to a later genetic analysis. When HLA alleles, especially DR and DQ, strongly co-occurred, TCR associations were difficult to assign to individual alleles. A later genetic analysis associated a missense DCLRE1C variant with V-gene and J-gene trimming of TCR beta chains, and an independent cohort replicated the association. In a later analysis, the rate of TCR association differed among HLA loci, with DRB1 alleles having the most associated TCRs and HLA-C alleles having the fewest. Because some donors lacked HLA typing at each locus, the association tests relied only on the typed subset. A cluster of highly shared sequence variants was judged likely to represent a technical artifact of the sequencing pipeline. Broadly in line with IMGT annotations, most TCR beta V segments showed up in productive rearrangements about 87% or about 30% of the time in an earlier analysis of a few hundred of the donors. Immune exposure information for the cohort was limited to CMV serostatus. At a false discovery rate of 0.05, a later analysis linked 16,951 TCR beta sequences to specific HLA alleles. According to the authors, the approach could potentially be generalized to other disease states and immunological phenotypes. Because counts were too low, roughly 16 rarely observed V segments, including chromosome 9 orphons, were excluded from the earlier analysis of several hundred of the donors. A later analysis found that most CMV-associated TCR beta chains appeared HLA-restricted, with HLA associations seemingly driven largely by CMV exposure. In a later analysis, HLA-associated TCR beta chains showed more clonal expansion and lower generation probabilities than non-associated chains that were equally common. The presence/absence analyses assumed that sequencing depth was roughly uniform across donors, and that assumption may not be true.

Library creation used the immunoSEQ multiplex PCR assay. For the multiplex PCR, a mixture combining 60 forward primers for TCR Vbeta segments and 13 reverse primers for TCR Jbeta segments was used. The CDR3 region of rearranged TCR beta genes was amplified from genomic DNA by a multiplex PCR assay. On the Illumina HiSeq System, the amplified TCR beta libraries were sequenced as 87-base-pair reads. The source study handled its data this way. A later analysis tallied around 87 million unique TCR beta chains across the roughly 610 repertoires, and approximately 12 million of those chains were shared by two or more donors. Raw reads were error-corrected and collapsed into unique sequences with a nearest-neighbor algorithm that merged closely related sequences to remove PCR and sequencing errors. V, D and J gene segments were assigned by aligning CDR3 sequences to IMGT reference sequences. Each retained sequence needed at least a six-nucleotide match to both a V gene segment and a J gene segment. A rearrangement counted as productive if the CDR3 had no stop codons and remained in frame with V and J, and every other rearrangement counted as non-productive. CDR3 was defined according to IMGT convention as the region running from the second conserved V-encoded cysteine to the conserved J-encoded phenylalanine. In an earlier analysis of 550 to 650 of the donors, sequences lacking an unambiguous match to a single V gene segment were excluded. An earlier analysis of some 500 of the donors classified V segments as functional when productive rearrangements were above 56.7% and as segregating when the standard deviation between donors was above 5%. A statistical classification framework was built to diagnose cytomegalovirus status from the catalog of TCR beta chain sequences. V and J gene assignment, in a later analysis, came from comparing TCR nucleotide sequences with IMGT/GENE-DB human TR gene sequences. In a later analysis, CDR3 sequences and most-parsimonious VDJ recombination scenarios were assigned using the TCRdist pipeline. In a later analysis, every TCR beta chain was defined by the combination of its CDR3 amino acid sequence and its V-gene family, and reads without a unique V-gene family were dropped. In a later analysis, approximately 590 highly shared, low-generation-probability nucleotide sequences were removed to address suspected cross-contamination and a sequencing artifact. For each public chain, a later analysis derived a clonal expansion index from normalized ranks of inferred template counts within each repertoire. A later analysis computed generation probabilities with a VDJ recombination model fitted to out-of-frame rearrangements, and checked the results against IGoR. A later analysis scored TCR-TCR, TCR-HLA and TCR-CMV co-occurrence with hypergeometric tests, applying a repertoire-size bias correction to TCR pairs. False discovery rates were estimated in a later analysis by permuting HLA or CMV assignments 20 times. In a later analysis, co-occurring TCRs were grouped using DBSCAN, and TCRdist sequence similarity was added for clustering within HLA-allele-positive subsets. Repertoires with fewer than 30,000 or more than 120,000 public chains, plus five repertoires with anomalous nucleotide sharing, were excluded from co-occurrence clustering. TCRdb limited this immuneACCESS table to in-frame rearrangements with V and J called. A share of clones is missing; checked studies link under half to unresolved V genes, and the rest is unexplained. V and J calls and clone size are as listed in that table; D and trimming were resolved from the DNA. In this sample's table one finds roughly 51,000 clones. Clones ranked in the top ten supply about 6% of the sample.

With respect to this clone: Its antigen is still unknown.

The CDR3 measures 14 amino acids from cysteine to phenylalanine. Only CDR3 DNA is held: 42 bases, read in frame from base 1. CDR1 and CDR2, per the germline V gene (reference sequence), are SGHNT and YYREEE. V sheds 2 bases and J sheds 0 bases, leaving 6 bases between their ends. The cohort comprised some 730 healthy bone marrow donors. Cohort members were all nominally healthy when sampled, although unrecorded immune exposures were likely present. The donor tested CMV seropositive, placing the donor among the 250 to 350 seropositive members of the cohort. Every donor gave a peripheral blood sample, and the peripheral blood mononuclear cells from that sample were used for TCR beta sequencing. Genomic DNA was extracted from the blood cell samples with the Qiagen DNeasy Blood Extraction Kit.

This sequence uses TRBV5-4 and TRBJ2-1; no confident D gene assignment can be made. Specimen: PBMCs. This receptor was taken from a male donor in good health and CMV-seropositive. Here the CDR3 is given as CASSLASSYNEQFF. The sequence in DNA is TGTGCCAGCAGCTTAGCAAGCTCCTACAATGAGCAGTTCTTC.